A single sample is the source of the 15 T cell receptor beta chains below, sequenced in a study of T cell responses to AZD1222 COVID-19 vaccine. Repertoires were generated with immunoSEQ multiplex PCR, while TCRdb's copy carries only in-frame clones and drops some. Of about 140,000 clones listed, more than 90% are singletons. The sequencing here drew on peripheral blood, taken on day 0 of AZD1222 vaccination. All receptors come from an adult in good health.

The chain uses TRBV2 and TRBJ2-7; D might be TRBD1 (6 bases). CDR3 length: 14 residues. The V gene lost 6 bases and the J gene lost 6 bases, with 18 bases spanning the gap. The V gene's germline CDR1 is SNHLY and CDR2 FYNNEI. The CDR3, as DNA: TGTGCCAGCAGCATACAGGGCTCTTTCGGCGAGCAGTACTTC. Its translation is CASSIQGSFGEQYF.

On this clone: This same CDR3 is encoded by further DNA sequences in the sample. V is TRBV5-1 and J is TRBJ2-2, with D perhaps assigned TRBD1 or TRBD2 (5 bases each). The CDR3 covers 15 residues. Germline lookup yields CDR1 SGHRS and CDR2 YFSETQ. The V and J ends lost 2 bases and 3 bases respectively, with 11 bases between them. CDR3 bases: TGCGCCAGCAGCTTTTCAGGGCGGGACACCGGGGAGCTGTTTTTT. It specifies CASSFSGRDTGELFF.

Regarding this clone: The junction departs from germline at one end; a sequencing error may be responsible. The chain recombines TRBV7-3 with TRBJ1-1; D unresolved. The CDR3 spans 13 residues. The germline CDR1 and CDR2 sequences are SGHTA and FQGTGA. The CDR3 sequence is CASSLGRNAEAFF. In nucleotides, the CDR3 is TGTGCCAGCAGCTTAGGCCGGAACGCTGAAGCTTTCTTT. The variable domain in full, completed from reference TRBV7-3 and TRBJ1-1, reads GAGVSQTPSNKVTEKGKYVELRCDPISGHTALYWYRQSLGQGPEFLIYFQGTGAADDSGLPNDRFFAVRPEGSVSTLKIQRTERGDSAVYLCASSLGRNAEAFFGQGTRLTVV.

This chain joins TRBV7-3 and TRBJ2-1, with D possibly TRBD2 on 6 matching bases. CDR1 and CDR2 from the germline V gene are SGHTA and FQGTGA. Trimming removed 5 bases from V and 0 bases from J, with 11 bases in between. The CDR3 consists of 15 residues. The CDR3, as DNA: TGTGCCAGCAGCCCCCGGGGGAGCTCCTACAATGAGCAGTTCTTC. Translation: CASSPRGSSYNEQFF. The entire variable domain, with the rest obtained from reference TRBV7-3 and TRBJ2-1, is as follows: GAGVSQTPSNKVTEKGKYVELRCDPISGHTALYWYRQSLGQGPEFLIYFQGTGAADDSGLPNDRFFAVRPEGSVSTLKIQRTERGDSAVYLCASSPRGSSYNEQFFGPGTRLTVL.

A single count supports this clone. The rearrangement links TRBV18 to TRBJ2-1; the match to TRBD1 covers 11 bases. CDR3 length equals 15 residues. Germline trimming cut 6 bases from V and 7 bases from J; bases unmatched to any gene: 8. From germline, CDR1 is KGHSH and CDR2 LQKENI. CDR3 in amino acids: CASSRTGGSRNEQFF. Here the CDR3 DNA reads TGTGCCAGCTCGCGGACAGGGGGCAGTAGAAATGAGCAGTTCTTC.

The chain links TRBV30 to TRBJ1-2; no clear D. The CDR3 consists of 13 residues. Germline V gene sequence: CDR1 GTSNPN, CDR2 SVGIG (reference sequence). Trimming cost V 4 bases and J 6 bases, with 15 bases left between them. The DNA of the CDR3 is TGTGCCTGGATTTCGGTAGGGTTAAATGGCTACACCTTC. Protein sequence: CAWISVGLNGYTF. Combining the CDR3 with reference TRBV30 and TRBJ1-2 gives the whole variable domain SQTIHQWPATLVQPVGSPLSLECTVEGTSNPNLYWYRQAAGRGLQLLFYSVGIGQISSEVPQNLSASRPQDRQFILSSKKLLLSDSGFYLCAWISVGLNGYTFGSGTRLTVV.

This sequence joins TRBV7-3 and TRBJ2-3; TRBD2 is a possible D gene (5 bases). The V and J ends lost 4 bases and 6 bases respectively, with 14 bases between them. The CDR3 spans 14 residues. Germline CDR1 and CDR2: SGHTA and FQGTGA. CDR3 sequence reads: CASSSLGVLDTQYF. The CDR3 DNA sequence: TGTGCCAGCAGCTCCCTCGGGGTCTTGGATACGCAGTATTTT.

The chain recombines TRBV19 with TRBJ1-2; the D is unclear. Germline CDR1 and CDR2: LNHDA and SQIVND (reference sequence). CDR3 length equals 14 residues. Trimming stripped 4 bases from V and 4 bases from J, with 13 bases between. The CDR3 DNA sequence: TGTGCCAGTAGTACCATGTTCAGCGGCTATGGCTACACCTTC. Translating it yields CASSTMFSGYGYTF.

The chain is built from TRBV24-1 and TRBJ1-3; no firm D call. CDR3 length: 16 residues. In germline, CDR1 is KGHDR, CDR2 SFDVKD. V was pared by 0 bases and J by 4 bases, with 12 bases between. In DNA, the CDR3 is TGTGCCACCAGTGATTTGCATATGAGTTTCGGAAACACCATATATTTT. This sequence encodes CATSDLHMSFGNTIYF.

The chain links TRBV30 to TRBJ2-7, with D possibly TRBD1 on 5 matching bases. The V and J ends lost 4 bases and 7 bases respectively, with 17 bases between them. This CDR3 has 13 amino acids. Germline CDR1 and CDR2: GTSNPN and SVGIG (reference sequence). DNA of the CDR3: TGTGCCTGGAAGACGCAGGGTGCTAGTGAGCAGTACTTC. Protein: CAWKTQGASEQYF. Together with reference TRBV30 and TRBJ2-7, the CDR3 gives the full variable domain: SQTIHQWPATLVQPVGSPLSLECTVEGTSNPNLYWYRQAAGRGLQLLFYSVGIGQISSEVPQNLSASRPQDRQFILSSKKLLLSDSGFYLCAWKTQGASEQYFGPGTRLTVT.

This clone appeared a single time. V gene TRBV5-1 combines with J gene TRBJ2-1; D remains unclear. The CDR3 runs 13 residues. Germline V CDR1 and CDR2: SGHRS, YFSETQ. V shed 0 bases and J shed 6 bases, with 7 bases lying between them. In DNA, the CDR3 is TGCGCCAGCAGCTTGGGGGCTTTCAATGAGCAGTTCTTC. This encodes CASSLGAFNEQFF.

The rearrangement uses TRBV11-3 and TRBJ2-2; D is unresolved. CDR3 length: 13 residues. Germline values: CDR1 SGHNT, CDR2 YENEEA. The V end was cut by 1 base, the J end by 1 base, with 1 base between. The CDR3 bases are TGTGCCAGCAGCTTAGTGAACACCGGGGAGCTGTTTTTT. This codes for CASSLVNTGELFF.

The gene calls are TRBV7-9 and TRBJ1-2, with a tentative D call TRBD1 (5 bases). V dropped 5 bases and J dropped 6 bases, with 19 bases sitting between them. Germline V gene data show CDR1 as SEHNR and CDR2 as FQNEAQ (reference sequence). This CDR3 has 15 amino acids. The CDR3 sequence: CASSPEGRGRNGYTF. The CDR3 bases are TGTGCCAGCAGCCCCGAAGGACGGGGGAGGAATGGCTACACCTTC.

The chain carries TRBV28 and TRBJ2-1, with D possibly matching TRBD2 (6 bases). Germline values: CDR1 MDHEN, CDR2 SYDVKM. The CDR3 is 15 residues long. V shed 5 bases and J shed 8 bases, with 19 bases lying between them. The CDR3 here is CASSPGAREYDEQFF. The CDR3 DNA is TGTGCCAGCAGTCCCGGGGCCCGGGAGTACGATGAGCAGTTCTTC.

The chain employs TRBV7-3 and TRBJ2-1, with TRBD2 as a possible D gene (5 bases). This CDR3 has 17 amino acids. The germline gives CDR1 SGHTA, CDR2 FQGTGA. Trimming cost V 5 bases and J 0 bases, with 17 bases left between them. Here the CDR3 reads CASSPTGLFGSYNEQFF. The CDR3 bases are TGTGCCAGCAGCCCGACCGGACTTTTCGGCTCCTACAATGAGCAGTTCTTC.